The table lists the clone carrying this TCR beta chain with many counts. TCRdb reprocessed the RACE reads via MiXCR and lists one record per CDR3 protein. The table lists approximately 77,000 distinct CDR3 sequences, roughly 7.1% of them singletons, with about 1.6% in the top ten. CDR1 SGHRS and CDR2 YFSETQ come from the germline V gene. The CDR3 spans 13 residues. Unmatched junction bases numbered 7, after V lost 10 bases and J lost 6 bases. This specimen comes from a study of human T cells and chemical hapten exposure. Described time point: patch test 1, 2 weeks after DPC sensitization. Described treatment: therapeutic diphenylcyclopropenone sensitization with weekly scalp DPC.

The chain carries TRBV5-1 and TRBJ2-2; 9 nucleotides line up with TRBD1. The sample was whole blood, taken in connection with sensitization to the hapten diphenylcyclopropenone (DPC). This receptor was identified in a woman in her twenties or thirties with alopecia areata. Some clones in this sample may be carry-over from other donors' samples. For the CDR3, the DNA is TGCGCCTCGAACGACAGGGGGTCCGGGGAGCTGTTTTTT. It encodes CASNDRGSGELFF.